The rows below give T cell receptor beta chains drawn from one sample of a study of T cells in Graves' hyperthyroidism and ophthalmopathy. From the multiplex PCR reads, TCRdb called clonotypes with MiXCR, one entry per CDR3 protein. The repertoire holds about 640,000 distinct CDR3 sequences, less than 25% seen once, with more than 30% in the top ten. Specimen: blood. The source of these receptors is a man aged 30 to 39 with Graves' ophthalmopathy. The conserved cysteine and the conserved F or W are not part of the CDR3 here. Fields, in order: clone size, CDR3 length, V gene, CDR3 protein. Some rows have no size entry. The others give once, few or many, or a class for an expanded clone.

abundance: few
len: 11
v_gene: TRBV7-2
CDR3aa: ASSLEFTYEQY

abundance: NA
len: 12
v_gene: TRBV6-1
CDR3aa: AIRSGLSSYEQY

abundance: few
len: 11
v_gene: TRBV29-1
CDR3aa: SVGRTYYNEQF

abundance: few
len: 13
v_gene: TRBV20-1
CDR3aa: SARDFTSSYNEQF

abundance: once
len: 13
v_gene: TRBV27
CDR3aa: ASRKILAGTETQY

abundance: few
len: 9
v_gene: TRBV30
CDR3aa: AWRKKETQY

abundance: few
len: 13
v_gene: TRBV6-1
CDR3aa: ASSNGGSGANVLT

abundance: many
len: 13
v_gene: TRBV28
CDR3aa: ASSLNAASFTEAF

abundance: many
len: 13
v_gene: TRBV28
CDR3aa: ASSLSGSAKNIQY

abundance: many
len: 13
v_gene: TRBV11-2
CDR3aa: ASSLSDSSRSPLH

abundance: NA
len: 13
v_gene: TRBV19
CDR3aa: ASSPRDTNTGELF

abundance: many
len: 12
v_gene: TRBV10-3
CDR3aa: AISDAGARGTQY

abundance: many
len: 13
v_gene: TRBV11-2
CDR3aa: ASSLGLAGQETQY

abundance: NA
len: 10
v_gene: TRBV15
CDR3aa: ATSPSEETQY

abundance: few
len: 14
v_gene: TRBV27
CDR3aa: ASSPGTAYSNQPQH

abundance: NA
len: 14
v_gene: TRBV13
CDR3aa: ASSLVTTGGDSPLH

abundance: many
len: 12
v_gene: TRBV28
CDR3aa: ASTPRGAGNEQY

abundance: few
len: 11
v_gene: TRBV29-1
CDR3aa: SVEGNTGYGYT

abundance: many
len: 11
v_gene: TRBV7-9
CDR3aa: ASSLQGSYGYT

abundance: NA
len: 12
v_gene: TRBV20-1
CDR3aa: GASGQGLAGELF

abundance: many
len: 13
v_gene: TRBV9
CDR3aa: ASSVEGQGGNIQY

abundance: once
len: 12
v_gene: TRBV9
CDR3aa: ASSVERAADTQY

abundance: NA
len: 16
v_gene: TRBV3-2
CDR3aa: ASSRSTGTGAPTGELF

abundance: many
len: 13
v_gene: TRBV6-1
CDR3aa: ASSSPGQGAREQY

abundance: many
len: 12
v_gene: TRBV6-2/TRBV6-3
CDR3aa: ASTEQGDNEKLF

abundance: NA
len: 12
v_gene: TRBV27
CDR3aa: ASSFGTSFDEQY

abundance: few
len: 12
v_gene: TRBV7-9
CDR3aa: ASSSGPGNQPQH

abundance: NA
len: 11
v_gene: TRBV20-1
CDR3aa: SAKAGVDETQY

abundance: few
len: 12
v_gene: TRBV6-2/TRBV6-3
CDR3aa: ASRIAGGTDTQY

abundance: few
len: 10
v_gene: TRBV28
CDR3aa: ASSPRTFTQY

abundance: NA
len: 10
v_gene: TRBV6-4
CDR3aa: ASSDFPGELF

abundance: few
len: 13
v_gene: TRBV15
CDR3aa: ATNSPGQGSFAQY

abundance: many
len: 12
v_gene: TRBV6-5
CDR3aa: ASSYSNPGETQY

abundance: many
len: 14
v_gene: TRBV11-2
CDR3aa: ASSLVSGRGSWEQY

abundance: few
len: 12
v_gene: TRBV18
CDR3aa: ASSPPDNQETQY

abundance: few
len: 14
v_gene: TRBV12-3/TRBV12-4
CDR3aa: ASSNSGQGLTYEQY

abundance: NA
len: 11
v_gene: TRBV28
CDR3aa: ASSSGTINEQF

abundance: few
len: 14
v_gene: TRBV2
CDR3aa: ASRRLAGPNTGELF

abundance: NA
len: 11
v_gene: TRBV6-4
CDR3aa: ASSEWGGYGYT

abundance: NA
len: 14
v_gene: TRBV12-3/TRBV12-4
CDR3aa: ASCRLAGGQQETQY

abundance: NA
len: 15
v_gene: TRBV14
CDR3aa: ASSRPGLADQYNEQF

abundance: NA
len: 11
v_gene: TRBV6-2/TRBV6-3
CDR3aa: ASSYSPAGEQF

abundance: few
len: 12
v_gene: TRBV29-1
CDR3aa: SVGLAGKSYEQY

abundance: NA
len: 11
v_gene: TRBV15
CDR3aa: ATKGGGANVLT